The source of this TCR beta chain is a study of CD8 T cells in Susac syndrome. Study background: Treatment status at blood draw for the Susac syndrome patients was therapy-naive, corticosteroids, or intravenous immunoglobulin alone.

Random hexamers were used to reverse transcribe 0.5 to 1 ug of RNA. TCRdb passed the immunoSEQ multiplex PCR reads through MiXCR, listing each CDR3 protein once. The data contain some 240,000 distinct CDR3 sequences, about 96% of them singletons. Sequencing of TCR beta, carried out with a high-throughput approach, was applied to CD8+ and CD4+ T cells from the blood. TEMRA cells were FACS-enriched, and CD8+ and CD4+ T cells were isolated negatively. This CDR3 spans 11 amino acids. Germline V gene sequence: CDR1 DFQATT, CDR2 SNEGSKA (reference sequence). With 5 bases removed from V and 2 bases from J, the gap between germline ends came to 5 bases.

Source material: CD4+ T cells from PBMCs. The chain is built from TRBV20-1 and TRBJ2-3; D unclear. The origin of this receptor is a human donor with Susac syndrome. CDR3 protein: CSADYTDTQYF. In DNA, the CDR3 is TGCAGTGCTGATTACACAGATACGCAGTATTTT.